Each of the 12 T cell receptor beta chains below was sequenced from the same sample in a study of blood T cell repertoires in COVID-19. The assay was immunoSEQ multiplex PCR, and TCRdb's table has in-frame clones only and misses some. The table has under 300,000 clones, roughly 82% seen once. The specimen sequenced was peripheral blood. These receptors all come from a man aged 80 or over with acute or convalescent COVID-19.

The chain couples TRBV6-5 to TRBJ1-2; D is undetermined. V was trimmed by 0 bases and J by 0 bases, leaving 11 bases between them. Germline V CDR1 and CDR2: MNHEY, SVGAGI. The CDR3 covers 16 residues. In DNA, the CDR3 is TGTGCCAGCAGTTACTCGGCCAGATTGGCTAACTATGGCTACACCTTC. Translating gives CASSYSARLANYGYTF.

In this sample, this clone turned up once. V and J are TRBV29-1 and TRBJ2-5; perhaps TRBD2 as D (6 bases). The CDR3 covers 13 residues. CDR1 is SQVTM, CDR2 ANQGSEA, per germline. V gave up 6 bases and J gave up 2 bases, with 13 bases separating them. In nucleotides, the CDR3 is TGCAGCGTGGGAAGGGACTCTCAAGAGACCCAGTACTTC. Amino acids: CSVGRDSQETQYF.

The count of this clone is one. This rearrangement joins TRBV5-6 to TRBJ2-5; 9 bases agree with TRBD2. J gave up 7 bases and V 4 bases, and 14 bases lay outside the gene matches. CDR1 and CDR2 (germline): SGHDT, YYEEEE. The CDR3 consists of 16 residues. CDR3 residues: CASSPWGAGGLGTQYF. The CDR3 DNA sequence: TGTGCCAGCAGCCCCTGGGGAGCGGGGGGCCTGGGGACCCAGTACTTC.

This chain links TRBV14 with TRBJ1-2; 7 bases match TRBD1. With V trimmed by 7 bases and J by 8 bases, 16 bases remained unmatched. Germline lookup yields CDR1 SGHDN and CDR2 FVKESK. The CDR3 is made up of 15 amino acids. CDR3 protein: CASTENLQGLEGYTF. Here the CDR3 DNA reads TGTGCCAGCACAGAGAACCTACAGGGGTTAGAAGGCTACACCTTC.

The J gene is TRBJ1-2, the V gene TRBV10-1; 12 bases map to TRBD1. V was clipped by 0 bases and J by 4 bases; unmatched bases: 3. CDR1 and CDR2 from the germline V gene are WNHNN and SYGVQD (reference sequence). The CDR3 extends over 16 amino acids. CDR3 sequence (DNA): TGCGCCAGCAGTGAGTCCGGGACAGGGGGCAGCTATGGCTACACCTTC. Protein sequence: CASSESGTGGSYGYTF.

The rearrangement joins TRBV18 to TRBJ1-4; 9 positions match TRBD1. The CDR3 totals 15 residues. With V trimmed by 3 bases and J by 8 bases, 7 bases remained unmatched. Germline V gives CDR1 KGHSH, CDR2 LQKENI. The CDR3 coding sequence is TGTGCCAGCTCACCGGGACAGGGCCCTTTGGAAAAACTGTTTTTT. The encoded protein is CASSPGQGPLEKLFF.

V is TRBV13 and J is TRBJ2-3; 9 nucleotides align to TRBD2. J lost 6 bases, V lost 7 bases, and 8 bases had no gene match. Germline assignment: CDR1 PRHDT and CDR2 FYEKMQ (reference sequence). This CDR3 spans 14 amino acids. CDR3 nucleotide sequence: TGTGCCAGCACCCAGGGACTAGCTGCGGATACGCAGTATTTT. Amino acid sequence: CASTQGLAADTQYF.

This rearrangement joins TRBV19 to TRBJ1-1; D remains unclear. Trimming left V 6 bases short and J 3 bases short, with 17 bases between. The CDR3 is made up of 15 amino acids. In germline, CDR1 is LNHDA, CDR2 SQIVND (reference sequence). CDR3: CASSGGRGRYTEAFF. DNA for the CDR3: TGTGCCAGTAGCGGCGGCAGAGGGCGATACACTGAAGCTTTCTTT.

This chain's CDR3 is CASSLRRDRDTEAFF. For the CDR3, the DNA is TGTGCCAGCAGCCTACGGAGGGACAGGGATACTGAAGCTTTCTTT. V and J are TRBV14 and TRBJ1-1; 9 bases fit TRBD1. The CDR3 spans 15 residues. The ends lost 4 bases at V and 5 bases at J; junction bases unmatched: 8. Germline CDR1 SGHDN, CDR2 FVKESK. The full variable domain, rest sourced from reference TRBV14 and TRBJ1-1, is EAGVTQFPSHSVIEKGQTVTLRCDPISGHDNLYWYRRVMGKEIKFLLHFVKESKQDESGMPNNRFLAERTGGTYSTLKVQPAELEDSGVYFCASSLRRDRDTEAFFGQGTRLTVV.

The J gene is TRBJ2-7, the V gene TRBV5-6, with 9 bases that match TRBD1. The CDR3 length is 16 residues. Germline loops: CDR1 SGHDT, CDR2 YYEEEE. Trimming at V came to 3 bases and at J to 3 bases, leaving 10 bases not matched to a gene. The CDR3 coding sequence is TGTGCCAGCAGCTCCGTGGGAGACAGGGGGGGCTACGAGCAGTACTTC. Encoded protein: CASSSVGDRGGYEQYF.

The CDR3 loop reads CATSRGDNDGYTF. The CDR3 DNA sequence: TGTGCCACCAGCAGAGGAGACAACGATGGCTACACCTTC. The genes are TRBV15 and TRBJ1-2; D remains ambiguous. CDR1 LNHNV and CDR2 YYDKDF come from the germline V gene (reference sequence). Trimming shortened V by 1 base and J by 6 bases, and 9 bases separated the two germline ends. The CDR3 consists of 13 residues.

The rearrangement joins TRBV6-2 or TRBV6-3 to TRBJ2-7; 12 bases agree with TRBD2. The CDR3 sequence is 14 residues long. The ends lost 5 bases at V and 3 bases at J; junction bases unmatched: 2. Germline CDR1 and CDR2: MNHEY and SVGEGT. CDR3 in amino acids: CASSRTSGIYEQYF. The CDR3 DNA reads as TGTGCCAGCAGTCGGACTAGCGGGATCTACGAGCAGTACTTC.